The 23 T cell receptor beta chains below were found in one sample sequenced in a study of beta chain features in type 1 diabetes (dated by TCRdb to 2017 to 2018). The method was the immunoSEQ multiplex PCR assay. All of the isolated RNA was reverse transcribed with the High Capacity cDNA Reverse Transcription Kit, so expressed TCRB transcripts were sequenced. TCRdb mirrors the immuneACCESS table, restricted to in-frame sequences. Some clones are absent from its copies; in checked studies, under half trace to an unresolved V gene, and the reason for the others is unknown. The sample table shows approximately 110,000 clones, and less than 40% are seen once. Of the sample, roughly 0.059% falls within the top ten clones. The specimen sequenced was stem cell memory CD4+ T cells from blood. This specimen's cell subset or site label, interpreted: stem cell-like memory CD4+ T cells. All receptors come from a young woman in good health.

V usage is TRBV19 and J usage is TRBJ2-7; the D is unclear. The CDR3 loop spans 11 amino acids. Germline CDR1 LNHDA, CDR2 SQIVND (reference sequence). Trimming left V 9 bases short and J 5 bases short, with 11 bases between. This chain's CDR3 is CASSQRHEQYF. CDR3 coding DNA: TGTGCCAGCTCCCAGCGCCACGAGCAGTACTTC.

This chain uses TRBV11-2 with TRBJ2-1; D possibly corresponds to TRBD2 (5 bases). The ends were cut back, 2 bases at V and 2 bases at J, with 10 bases in the middle. The CDR3 length is 15 residues. CDR1 and CDR2 (germline): SGHAT, FQNNGV. The CDR3 loop reads CASSLWPGTYNEQFF. The CDR3 region has the DNA TGTGCCAGCAGCTTATGGCCGGGAACCTACAATGAGCAGTTCTTC.

The chain employs TRBV18 and TRBJ2-5; 8 bases line up with TRBD1. CDR3 length: 16 residues. Trimming at V came to 5 bases and at J to 7 bases, leaving 15 bases not matched to a gene. The germline gives CDR1 KGHSH, CDR2 LQKENI. CDR3 amino acids: CASSSDRTGMVVTQYF. For the CDR3, the DNA is TGTGCCAGCTCATCCGATCGGACAGGGATGGTTGTGACCCAGTACTTC.

The chain recombines TRBV28 with TRBJ1-2; 7 bases are a match to TRBD1. Looked up from germline, CDR1 is MDHEN and CDR2 is SYDVKM. V gave up 6 bases and J gave up 1 base; unmatched junction bases: 8. CDR3 size: 15 residues. The CDR3 reads CASSPPTGINYGYTF. The DNA for the CDR3 is TGTGCCAGCAGCCCACCGACAGGGATTAACTATGGCTACACCTTC.

This rearrangement joins TRBV11-2 to TRBJ2-1, with D tentatively TRBD2 (5 bases). The V gene's germline CDR1 is SGHAT and CDR2 FQNNGV. This CDR3 is built from 16 residues. The ends were cut back, 6 bases at V and 0 bases at J, with 15 bases in the middle. CDR3 region: CASRTSNGNSYNEQFF. DNA for the CDR3: TGTGCCAGCAGGACCTCTAACGGGAACTCCTACAATGAGCAGTTCTTC.

The chain couples TRBV12-5 to TRBJ2-1; a weak D match, TRBD2 (5 bases). The germline CDR1 and CDR2 sequences are LGHNT and FRNRAP. V lost 0 bases to trimming and J lost 1 base, with 13 bases between them. This CDR3 is 17 amino acids long. CDR3 bases: TGTGCTAGTGGTTTGGTTTTAGCCCGGGATTCCTACAATGAGCAGTTCTTC. Translating it yields CASGLVLARDSYNEQFF.

This clone appeared once. V usage is TRBV15 and J usage is TRBJ1-3; D gene unclear. V was shortened by 0 bases and J by 4 bases, with 13 bases between the two germline ends. Germline-derived CDR1 and CDR2 are LNHNV and YYDKDF (reference sequence). The CDR3 loop spans 16 amino acids. The CDR3: CATSRDLAGSGNTIYF. In DNA, the CDR3 is TGTGCCACCAGCAGAGATCTGGCCGGGTCGGGAAACACCATATATTTT.

The chain joins TRBV5-4 to TRBJ1-2; 8 positions agree with TRBD1. The V segment lost 2 bases and the J segment 8 bases; nucleotides outside the gene matches: 8. Germline V lookup: CDR1 SGHNT, CDR2 YYREEE (reference sequence). The CDR3 is made up of 14 amino acids. As DNA, the CDR3 is TGTGCCAGCAGCTTACAGCAGGGGGCTAGGGGCTACACCTTC. Its protein product is CASSLQQGARGYTF.

For the CDR3, the DNA is TGTGCCAGTAGGGGGGGAGATACGCAGTATTTT. Residues: CASRGGDTQYF. The chain uses TRBV19 and TRBJ2-3, with D possibly being TRBD2 (6 bases). CDR1 and CDR2 from the germline V gene are LNHDA and SQIVND (reference sequence). The CDR3 has 11 residues. V dropped 6 bases and J dropped 5 bases, with 6 bases sitting between them.

The sample holds a few counts of this clone. The chain couples TRBV7-2 to TRBJ2-1; a weak D match, TRBD2 (6 bases). CDR1 is SGHTA, CDR2 FQGNSA, per germline. V lost 6 bases and J lost 6, with 18 bases in between. The CDR3 totals 15 residues. The CDR3 bases are TGTGCCAGCAGTCGAGAGGGGAGGCGGACCAATGAGCAGTTCTTC. Amino acids: CASSREGRRTNEQFF.

This clone was picked up a small number of times. The genes are TRBV4-1 and TRBJ2-3, with TRBD2 matching over 13 bases. V was clipped by 8 bases and J by 3 bases; unmatched bases: 11. The CDR3 is 17 residues long. CDR1 is MGHRA and CDR2 is YSYEKL in the germline V gene. CDR3 residues: CASAQLAGGPGTDTQYF. CDR3 DNA sequence: TGCGCCAGCGCCCAACTAGCGGGAGGGCCGGGGACAGATACGCAGTATTTT.

The chain links TRBV5-1 to TRBJ2-2; TRBD2 might be the D (6 bases). V gave up 4 bases and J gave up 4 bases, with 14 bases separating them. Per germline, CDR1 SGHRS and CDR2 YFSETQ. The CDR3 runs to 15 residues. In DNA, the CDR3 is TGCGCCAGCAGCGGGGCGGGACTGACCACCGGGGAGCTGTTTTTT. Translation gives CASSGAGLTTGELFF.

The chain carries TRBV7-2 and TRBJ1-5, with D perhaps TRBD1 (5 bases). Trimming took off 2 bases at V and 4 bases at J, with 12 bases between the two ends. This CDR3 is 15 amino acids long. The germline V gene has CDR1 SGHTA and CDR2 FQGNSA. This chain's CDR3 is CASSLWQGTNQPQHF. CDR3 bases: TGTGCCAGCAGCTTATGGCAGGGTACAAATCAGCCCCAGCATTTT.

In its sample, this clone was seen a few times. The rearrangement links TRBV11-1 to TRBJ2-7; 10 nucleotides align to TRBD2. Germline V gene lookup returns CDR1 SGHAT and CDR2 FQDESV (reference sequence). The CDR3 extends over 14 amino acids. V lost 4 bases, J lost 5 bases, and 5 bases stayed unmatched. The chain's CDR3 is CASSSPGLANEQYF. CDR3 coding DNA: TGTGCCAGCAGCTCCCCGGGACTAGCGAACGAGCAGTACTTC.

The V gene is TRBV18, the J gene TRBJ2-1; TRBD2 agrees at 10 bases. The CDR3 has 16 residues. V was clipped by 3 bases and J by 7 bases; unmatched bases: 9. The germline gives CDR1 KGHSH, CDR2 LQKENI. The chain's CDR3 is CASSPSTVAGGNEQFF. The CDR3 nucleotides read TGTGCCAGCTCACCCTCTACCGTAGCGGGAGGTAATGAGCAGTTCTTC.

V gene TRBV28 combines with J gene TRBJ2-2; 7 positions agree with TRBD2. The CDR3 runs to 16 residues. Trimming at V came to 5 bases and at J to 3 bases, leaving 9 bases not matched to a gene. The germline V gene has CDR1 MDHEN and CDR2 SYDVKM. The CDR3 DNA sequence: TGTGCCAGCAGTATCCGGACTAGTTCGTACACCGGGGAGCTGTTTTTT. Translating it yields CASSIRTSSYTGELFF.

This rearrangement joins TRBV7-2 to TRBJ2-7; TRBD2 matches 12 bases. Looked up from germline, CDR1 is SGHTA and CDR2 is FQGNSA. J was trimmed by 3 bases and V by 0 bases; bases with no gene match: 6. CDR3 size: 17 residues. CDR3 nucleotide sequence: TGTGCCAGCAGCTTAGCTCTAGCGGGAGGGATCCTCTACGAGCAGTACTTC. This gives the protein CASSLALAGGILYEQYF.

In its sample, this clone was seen a few times. The chain combines TRBV20-1 with TRBJ1-5; D not certain. Trimming shortened V by 3 bases and J by 3 bases, and 3 bases separated the two germline ends. This CDR3 comprises 11 residues. Per germline, CDR1 DFQATT and CDR2 SNEGSKA (reference sequence). As DNA, the CDR3 is TGCAGTGCTAGTCACAATCAGCCCCAGCATTTT. Protein: CSASHNQPQHF.

The chain employs TRBV5-1 and TRBJ2-1; a weak D match, TRBD1 (7 bases). The V and J ends lost 0 bases and 2 bases respectively, with 24 bases between them. This CDR3 has 20 amino acids. Germline V gives CDR1 SGHRS, CDR2 YFSETQ. CDR3 DNA sequence: TGCGCCAGCAGCTTGGAAGGAGGGACAGTAGGCCCAAGAACCTACAATGAGCAGTTCTTC. Protein: CASSLEGGTVGPRTYNEQFF.

Only a few counts were recorded for this clone. The genes are TRBV28 and TRBJ1-5; 7 positions agree with TRBD1. The CDR3 contains 16 residues. The ends lost 3 bases at V and 7 bases at J; junction bases unmatched: 12. Germline lookup yields CDR1 MDHEN and CDR2 SYDVKM. The CDR3 coding sequence is TGTGCCAGCAGTTTCCTACAGGGGACGTCTGGACAGCCCCAGCATTTT. Its translation is CASSFLQGTSGQPQHF.

This clone has just a few counts. V is TRBV6-1 and J is TRBJ2-1, with D possibly being TRBD1 (6 bases). Looked up from germline, CDR1 is MNHNS and CDR2 is SASEGT. The CDR3 is made up of 13 amino acids. V dropped 5 bases and J dropped 4 bases, with 9 bases sitting between them. The DNA for the CDR3 is TGTGCCAGCAGTACCGACAGGTACAATGAGCAGTTCTTC. It encodes CASSTDRYNEQFF.

This clone was seen only a few times. CDR3 nucleotide sequence: TGTGCCAGCAGCTACCAATCGACAACCAACTATGGCTACACCTTC. Translating it yields CASSYQSTTNYGYTF. The chain is built from TRBV7-2 and TRBJ1-2, with D unclear. This CDR3 has 15 amino acids. V lost 4 bases, J lost 2 bases, and 14 bases lay in between. Germline-derived CDR1 and CDR2 are SGHTA and FQGNSA. Variable domain in full (rest from reference TRBV7-2 and TRBJ1-2): GAGVSQSPSNKVTEKGKDVELRCDPISGHTALYWYRQSLGQGLEFLIYFQGNSAPDKSGLPSDRFSAERTGGSVSTLTIQRTQQEDSAVYLCASSYQSTTNYGYTFGSGTRLTVV.

This clone has a handful of counts. The chain uses TRBV11-2 and TRBJ2-2, with a possible D match to TRBD2 (5 bases). The CDR3 runs 16 residues. Looked up from germline, CDR1 is SGHAT and CDR2 is FQNNGV. V was cut by 5 bases and J by 1 base, with 14 bases left in between. CDR3 in amino acids: CASSVLGGWNTGELFF. CDR3 bases: TGTGCCAGCAGCGTCCTGGGCGGGTGGAACACCGGGGAGCTGTTTTTT.